The clone carrying this TCR beta chain appeared a few times. The antigen remains unidentified. The CDR3 is 15 amino acids. V lost 1 base, J lost 5 bases, and 4 bases stayed unmatched. Germline values: CDR1 LNHDA, CDR2 SQIVND (reference sequence). The data were taken from a study of molecular identifiers for immune sequencing clone quantification. Study-level findings and limits: With a barcode shared among identical TCR molecules, highly expanded clone sizes could be underestimated. Clonotypes topping 20 RNA copies carried over 99% of effector molecules but under 1% of naive ones.

A CD8+CD4-CCR7+CD45RA+ gate was used to sort naive CD8 T cells. Bulk libraries came from a prior protocol with listed TCR primers. TCRdb called the PCR reads again in MiXCR, with one record for every CDR3 protein. This sample has approximately 500,000 distinct CDR3 sequences, with about 26% found just once. This chain links TRBV19 with TRBJ1-1; 10 nucleotides match TRBD1. The origin of this receptor is a human donor in good health. Some libraries in this study had Jurkat cell RNA spiked in. The sample consisted of naive CD8+ T cells from blood, with Jurkat cell RNA spiked in. Subset here: FACS-sorted CD8+CD4-CCR7+CD45RA+ naive T cells. Here the CDR3 DNA reads TGTGCCAGTAGTATAGGACAGGGGGCTGGGACTGAAGCTTTCTTT. This encodes CASSIGQGAGTEAFF.